This T cell receptor beta chain was recovered during a study of CD8+ T cells in alopecia areata. Study-wide context: Twice daily, treated patients received 5 to 10 mg of oral tofacitinib.

Turning to this clone: Antigen specificity is unknown.

Study outcomes and limitations: Uncertainty remains about how baseline CD8+ expansion links to response, with one nonresponder. For lesional scalp, especially alopecia totalis/universalis, clonality was higher than in normal scalp. Sharing of TCRs across patients appeared less clear than in mice, possibly for HLA-related reasons.

Germline V gene data show CDR1 as MGHRA and CDR2 as YSYEKL. V was shortened by 1 base and J by 2 bases, with 8 bases between the two germline ends. This CDR3 region has 14 residues. The treatment denotes: oral pan-JAK inhibitor, 5-10 mg twice daily. Extraction and reverse transcription of RNA yielded cDNA as the sequencing template. Profiling relied on immunoSEQ multiplex PCR, and the TCRdb table lists in-frame clones only, not all of them. The sample gives about 250,000 clones, around three fifths of which show up once; 0.93% is in the top ten. The input for sequencing was CD4+ T cells sorted from blood, taken around week 53, from a patient treated with tofacitinib. The V gene is TRBV4-1, the J gene TRBJ1-2; TRBD1 might be the D (5 bases). This TCR came from a human donor with alopecia areata. CDR3 residues: CASSQATVNYGYTF. The CDR3 bases are TGCGCCAGCAGCCAAGCGACAGTAAACTATGGCTACACCTTC.